The 29 T cell receptor delta chains given below trace back to one sample, sequenced in a study of Vδ1+ human thymocytes. Antigen specificity for these receptors is unknown. Study results and caveats: Highly polyclonal TRG and TRD repertoires with Gaussian CDR3 length distributions appeared in thymus.

The template was reverse-transcribed extracted RNA. The CDR3 regions were amplified by multiplex PCR from V-gene primers to a constant-region primer. TCRdb reapplied CATT to the multiplex PCR reads. The sample lists fewer than 90,000 delta-chain clones; more than 30% were seen once. The sample was Vdelta1+ gamma-delta thymocytes from the thymus. Subset in this sample: FACS-sorted CD3+ TCRalphabeta- TCRVdelta1+ TCRVdelta2- thymocytes. These receptors were collected from a boy under two years old who had congenital heart surgery.

This chain uses TRDV1 with TRDJ1, with TRDD3 matching 10 bases. The CDR3 has 23 residues. Looked up from germline, CDR1 is TSWWSYY and CDR2 is QGS. V gave up 1 base and J gave up 0 bases; unmatched junction bases: 23. This CDR3 is CALGERLGFPSWSTGGYTDKLIF. The CDR3 nucleotides are TGTGCTCTTGGGGAACGTCTAGGCTTCCCGAGTTGGAGTACTGGGGGATACACCGATAAACTCATCTTT.

This chain uses TRDV1 with TRDJ1, with 9 bases identical to TRDD3. This CDR3 contains 14 residues. The trim removed 2 bases at V and 10 bases at J, leaving 8 bases unmatched. CDR1 and CDR2 (germline): TSWWSYY, QGS. CDR3 DNA: TGTGCTCTTGGGGAAGACCCGGGGGATACTTCACTCATCTTT. Its translation: CALGEDPGDTSLIF.

This rearrangement joins TRDV1 to TRDJ1; TRDD3 matches at 9 bases. The CDR3 is made up of 17 amino acids. Germline V lookup: CDR1 TSWWSYY, CDR2 QGS. V gave up 4 bases and J gave up 0 bases; unmatched junction bases: 9. CDR3 loop: CALGGGWGIGHTDKLIF. The CDR3 DNA reads as TGTGCTCTTGGGGGAGGCTGGGGGATTGGGCACACCGATAAACTCATCTTT.

This clone was observed a few times. V usage is TRDV1 and J usage is TRDJ1; 7 nucleotides align to TRDD3. V gave up 0 bases and J gave up 0 bases; unmatched junction bases: 7. The CDR3 sequence is 17 residues long. Germline V CDR1 and CDR2: TSWWSYY, QGS. The CDR3: CALGELTMGDYTDKLIF. The DNA of the CDR3 is TGTGCTCTTGGGGAACTGACGATGGGGGACTACACCGATAAACTCATCTTT.

The genes are TRDV1 and TRDJ1; D uncertain. This CDR3 is built from 12 residues. Trimming took off 11 bases at V and 3 bases at J, with 13 bases between the two ends. Germline lookup yields CDR1 TSWWSYY and CDR2 QGS. The CDR3 nucleotides read TGTGCTACTCCCTCCAGAGCCGATAAACTCATCTTT. Residues: CATPSRADKLIF.

This sequence joins TRDV1 and TRDJ1, with 8 bases identical to TRDD3. The CDR3 runs 21 residues. With V trimmed by 5 bases and J by 0 bases, 23 bases remained unmatched. Looked up from germline, CDR1 is TSWWSYY and CDR2 is QGS. CDR3 sequence: CALGHGGWGTRIIPHTDKLIF. The DNA of the CDR3 is TGTGCTCTTGGGCACGGGGGCTGGGGGACCCGCATTATCCCCCACACCGATAAACTCATCTTT.

This clone has just a few counts. The chain recombines TRDV1 with TRDJ1; D is ambiguous. V lost 6 bases and J 0 bases, leaving 14 bases between the germline ends. Germline V lookup: CDR1 TSWWSYY, CDR2 QGS. The CDR3 has 15 residues. As DNA, the CDR3 is TGTGCTCTTGGAACCTCGGTTCGATACACCGATAAACTCATCTTT. This encodes CALGTSVRYTDKLIF.

The V gene is TRDV1, the J gene TRDJ1; D possibly uses TRDD2 or TRDD3 (8 bases each). Per germline, CDR1 TSWWSYY and CDR2 QGS. The CDR3 loop spans 18 amino acids. Trimming removed 3 bases from V and 7 bases from J, with 27 bases in between. CDR3 sequence (DNA): TGTGCTCTTGGGGAGGCCTTCCTAGGACGGCTGGGGGAACTTAAACTCATCTTT. Translation gives CALGEAFLGRLGELKLIF.

This clone has more than one count but fewer than ten. This chain links TRDV1 with TRDJ1, with unresolved D. CDR1 TSWWSYY and CDR2 QGS come from the germline V gene. This CDR3 comprises 16 residues. The V and J ends lost 2 bases and 0 bases respectively, with 13 bases between them. The CDR3 nucleotides read TGTGCTCTTGGGGAAGTGGGTCGGGAACACACCGATAAACTCATCTTT. Translating it yields CALGEVGREHTDKLIF.

The rearrangement uses TRDV1 and TRDJ1, with D possibly matching TRDD3 (5 bases). CDR3 size: 17 residues. V dropped 5 bases and J dropped 0 bases, with 19 bases sitting between them. Germline CDR1 reads TSWWSYY; CDR2 reads QGS. The CDR3 coding sequence is TGTGCTCTTGGGTCGAGAATCCGGGGGCTTTACACCGATAAACTCATCTTT. Protein sequence: CALGSRIRGLYTDKLIF.

This clone appeared a few times. The chain is built from TRDV1 and TRDJ1; 9 bases are shared with TRDD3. J was trimmed by 2 bases and V by 1 base; bases with no gene match: 17. Germline loops: CDR1 TSWWSYY, CDR2 QGS. CDR3 length: 20 amino acids. The CDR3 here is CALGERFYSGGLSCTDKLIF. The CDR3 coding sequence is TGTGCTCTTGGGGAACGATTTTACTCTGGGGGATTATCGTGTACCGATAAACTCATCTTT.

The chain employs TRDV1 and TRDJ1, with 8 bases matching TRDD3. J was trimmed by 0 bases and V by 3 bases; bases with no gene match: 27. This CDR3 region has 23 residues. Germline V gene lookup returns CDR1 TSWWSYY and CDR2 QGS. The CDR3 nucleotides read TGTGCTCTTGGGGACGACCTTACCTTCCCCCTTACTGGGGGGCCTATGTACACCGATAAACTCATCTTT. Amino acid sequence: CALGDDLTFPLTGGPMYTDKLIF.

The chain links TRDV1 to TRDJ1; maybe TRDD3 (6 bases). This CDR3 comprises 17 residues. Trimming took off 1 base at V and 0 bases at J, with 15 bases between the two ends. Germline V gene lookup returns CDR1 TSWWSYY and CDR2 QGS. CDR3 region: CALGEPPRGTYTDKLIF. CDR3 nucleotide sequence: TGTGCTCTTGGGGAACCTCCCCGGGGGACGTACACCGATAAACTCATCTTT.

The rearrangement links TRDV1 to TRDJ2; 12 positions match TRDD3. Germline lookup yields CDR1 TSWWSYY and CDR2 QGS. The CDR3 contains 19 residues. V dropped 4 bases and J dropped 4; count of bases not matched to a gene: 13. Here the CDR3 DNA reads TGTGCTCTTGGGGGCCCTCTATCCCTGGGGGATACGCCGACAGCACAACTCTTCTTT. It specifies CALGGPLSLGDTPTAQLFF.

The chain has TRDV1 and TRDJ1, with TRDD2 matching 8 bases. The CDR3 has 20 amino acids. Germline V gene sequence: CDR1 TSWWSYY, CDR2 QGS. Trimming took 4 bases from V and 7 from J; bases not matched to a gene: 26. In DNA, the CDR3 is TGTGCTCTTGGGGTACTTCCTACCTTAGCTGGGGACCCCCTTCGGATTAAACTCATCTTT. It translates to CALGVLPTLAGDPLRIKLIF.

The chain employs TRDV1 and TRDJ1; D possibly corresponds to TRDD3 (6 bases). V was clipped by 0 bases and J by 1 base, with 33 bases between them. Germline-derived CDR1 and CDR2 are TSWWSYY and QGS. This CDR3 has 23 amino acids. CDR3 residues: CALGELILNGLGPKGKGTDKLIF. The CDR3 bases are TGTGCTCTTGGGGAACTCATCCTAAACGGCCTGGGGCCAAAGGGGAAGGGCACCGATAAACTCATCTTT.

This clone came up a few times. The chain has TRDV1 and TRDJ1; 9 positions agree with TRDD3. The CDR3 has 17 residues. V shed 0 bases and J 7 bases; nucleotides not matched to a gene: 12. Germline CDR1 is TSWWSYY and CDR2 is QGS. The CDR3 loop reads CALGELLVLGEDGKLIF. Written as DNA, the CDR3 is TGTGCTCTTGGGGAACTACTCGTACTGGGGGAAGACGGTAAACTCATCTTT.

The chain joins TRDV1 to TRDJ1, with 9 bases identical to TRDD3. Trimming took 3 bases from V and 0 from J; bases not matched to a gene: 44. The CDR3 contains 29 residues. From germline, CDR1 is TSWWSYY and CDR2 QGS. CDR3 in DNA: TGTGCTCTTGGGGACGGCCCTACCACATACTCCCCGAAGGCCTTCCTCGCCTTACTGGGGGACTCGTACACCGATAAACTCATCTTT. This gives the protein CALGDGPTTYSPKAFLALLGDSYTDKLIF.

This chain uses TRDV1 with TRDJ1, with TRDD3 as a possible D gene (6 bases). Between the trimmed V and J ends, which lost 1 base and 1 base, there was a span of 31 bases. The CDR3 consists of 22 residues. Germline V gene lookup returns CDR1 TSWWSYY and CDR2 QGS. This CDR3 reads CALGERTGRWTWGSSGTDKLIF. DNA of the CDR3: TGTGCTCTTGGGGAACGAACCGGCCGCTGGACGTGGGGGTCTTCAGGCACCGATAAACTCATCTTT.

The chain uses TRDV1 and TRDJ1; the match to TRDD2 covers 9 bases. Germline CDR1 TSWWSYY, CDR2 QGS. V shed 5 bases and J 0 bases; nucleotides not matched to a gene: 19. The CDR3 has 20 amino acids. The DNA for the CDR3 is TGTGCTCTTGGGCACCTTCCTACGGTCCTTGGGGGTTCTCACACCGATAAACTCATCTTT. The encoded protein is CALGHLPTVLGGSHTDKLIF.

On this clone: Compared with germline, one end of the junction differs, possibly owing to a read error. The same CDR3 can be traced to other DNA sequences in this sample. The chain recombines TRDV1 with TRDJ1; 12 nucleotides line up with TRDD3. Per germline, CDR1 TSWWSYY and CDR2 QGS. The CDR3 runs 17 residues. The CDR3 sequence: CALGGTGGYLAADKLIF. DNA for the CDR3: TGTGCCCTTGGGGGCACTGGGGGATACCTTGCGGCCGATAAACTCATCTTT.

The sample holds a few counts of this clone. The V gene is TRDV2, the J gene TRDJ1; 13 bases fit TRDD3. V was clipped by 0 bases and J by 3 bases; unmatched bases: 12. The CDR3 consists of 19 residues. From germline, CDR1 is GEAIGNYY and CDR2 EKD. Here the CDR3 reads CACDTKGPYWGIRPDKLIF. CDR3 nucleotide sequence: TGTGCCTGTGACACCAAGGGCCCTTACTGGGGGATACGCCCCGATAAACTCATCTTT.

This clone turned up a few times. V is TRDV1 and J is TRDJ1, with 9 nucleotides matching TRDD3. V was clipped by 2 bases and J by 0 bases; unmatched bases: 7. Per germline, CDR1 TSWWSYY and CDR2 QGS. This CDR3 contains 17 residues. In DNA form, the CDR3 reads TGTGCTCTTGGGGAAATGGAGGGGGATACTTACACCGATAAACTCATCTTT. Amino acid sequence: CALGEMEGDTYTDKLIF.

Concerning this clone itself: Other DNA sequences in this specimen translate into the identical CDR3. This chain connects TRDV1 to TRDJ1; D may match TRDD2 or TRDD3 (8 bases each). Trimming removed 0 bases from V and 0 bases from J, with 32 bases in between. The CDR3 runs to 23 residues. Germline V lookup: CDR1 TSWWSYY, CDR2 QGS. In DNA, the CDR3 is TGTGCTCTTGGGGAACTCAGAATCTTCCTACGTCTGGGGGAGAAAACGGACACCGATAAACTCATCTTT. As protein: CALGELRIFLRLGEKTDTDKLIF.

The chain carries TRDV1 and TRDJ2; either TRDD2 or TRDD3 may supply D (6 bases each). The CDR3 covers 19 residues. Germline V gives CDR1 TSWWSYY, CDR2 QGS. V dropped 7 bases and J dropped 6 bases, with 30 bases sitting between them. CDR3 amino acids: CALVPRGLLPYWVPAQLFF. In DNA form, the CDR3 reads TGTGCTCTTGTTCCCCGGGGCCTCCTACCCTACTGGGTTCCAGCACAACTCTTCTTT.

Worth noting for this clone: This sample includes further DNA sequences coding for the same CDR3. J is TRDJ1 and V is TRDV1; TRDD3 matches 9 bases. The CDR3 is 27 amino acids. With V trimmed by 0 bases and J by 7 bases, 42 bases remained unmatched. CDR1 is TSWWSYY, CDR2 QGS, per germline. As DNA, the CDR3 is TGTGCTCTTGGGGAACTCTCCCCTTTCGTCTTTGTCACCCGCTTGGGTGTACTGGGGGAGCAGAACTCTAAACTCATCTTT. It specifies CALGELSPFVFVTRLGVLGEQNSKLIF.

This clone was found a few times. The rearrangement links TRDV1 to TRDJ1; D may be TRDD3 (6 bases). The germline V gene has CDR1 TSWWSYY and CDR2 QGS. CDR3 size: 19 residues. V lost 7 bases, J lost 2 bases, and 29 bases lay in between. DNA of the CDR3: TGTGCTCTTGTCCCCTGGTTCCCGGGGATCACGGGGCTAACCGATAAACTCATCTTT. It specifies CALVPWFPGITGLTDKLIF.

Only a few counts were recorded for this clone. This chain links TRDV1 with TRDJ1; D is undetermined. CDR3 length: 17 residues. Germline assignment: CDR1 TSWWSYY and CDR2 QGS. V shed 5 bases and J shed 3 bases, with 22 bases lying between them. CDR3 loop: CALGPYGGPQLADKLIF. CDR3 nucleotides: TGTGCTCTTGGGCCTTACGGAGGGCCCCAGTTGGCCGATAAACTCATCTTT.

The chain uses TRDV1 and TRDJ1; 7 nucleotides match TRDD3. J gave up 0 bases and V 6 bases, and 16 bases lay outside the gene matches. The germline V gene encodes CDR1 TSWWSYY and CDR2 QGS. The CDR3 loop spans 18 amino acids. CDR3 residues: CALGARGSWGPNTDKLIF. The CDR3 bases are TGTGCTCTTGGAGCTCGGGGCTCCTGGGGGCCGAACACCGATAAACTCATCTTT.